Below are 7 T cell receptor beta chains sequenced from a single sample in a study of T cell clonality in common variable immunodeficiency. The study's findings and limits: In common variable immunodeficiency, TCR beta chains reportedly carried fewer deletions and N-nucleotide insertions.

These receptors lack a known antigen. Profiled with immunoSEQ multiplex PCR; TCRdb holds only in-frame clones, not every one. There are fewer than 40,000 clones in the sample, none observed a single time. Material: peripheral blood mononuclear cells. The receptors shown here come from a human donor with common variable immunodeficiency.

This clone was seen a few times. The read ends 3 residues early relative to the CDR3; the germline J gene fills the gap. The rearrangement uses TRBV5-1 and TRBJ2-7; D not certain. Germline CDR1 and CDR2: SGHRS and YFSETQ. The V and J ends lost 3 bases and 6 bases respectively, with 7 bases between them. This CDR3 region has 11 residues. Partial CDR3 DNA: TGCGCCAGCAGCTACAATTCCGAG. Protein: CASSYNSE. The CDR3, in full, reads CASSYNSEQYF.

In its sample, this clone was seen many times. Read coverage stops 3 residues before the CDR3 terminus; the germline J gene supplies the remainder. The chain is built from TRBV5-1 and TRBJ2-5; 7 bases are a match to TRBD2. The V segment lost 1 base and the J segment 5 bases; nucleotides outside the gene matches: 8. The germline CDR1 and CDR2 sequences are SGHRS and YFSETQ. The CDR3 loop spans 15 amino acids. The CDR3 sequence: CASSLYPGAGETQYF. Partial CDR3 DNA: TGCGCCAGCAGCTTGTATCCGGGAGCGGGGGAGACC.

This clone was seen at least ten times. The part of the CDR3 DNA that was read is TGTGCCAGCAGCTTGAAAGCGTTAGGAATCGAG. It yields the protein CASSLKALGIE. The CDR3 in full is CASSLKALGIEQYF. The rearrangement links TRBV5-5 to TRBJ2-7; D call uncertain. The read ends 3 residues early relative to the CDR3; the germline J gene fills the gap. The CDR3 length is 14 residues. Germline assignment: CDR1 SGHKS and CDR2 YYEKEE (reference sequence). With 1 base removed from V and 6 bases from J, the gap between germline ends came to 14 bases.

This clone was seen more than once but under ten times. The CDR3 extends 3 residues past the end of the read, so its final part is completed from the germline J gene. This sequence joins TRBV30 and TRBJ2-6, with D maybe TRBD1 (6 bases). Germline loops: CDR1 GTSNPN, CDR2 SVGIG (reference sequence). The V and J ends lost 1 base and 1 base respectively, with 14 bases between them. The CDR3 has 17 amino acids. The CDR3 reads CAWSGGQGASGANVLTF. The part of the CDR3 DNA that was read is TGTGCCTGGAGTGGGGGGCAGGGCGCATCTGGGGCCAACGTC.

This clone showed up many times. The sequenced fragment ends 3 residues before the CDR3 boundary, so the rest is inferred from the germline J gene. The V and J genes are TRBV11-2 and TRBJ2-2, with D perhaps TRBD1 (6 bases). The CDR3 consists of 15 residues. Trimming left V 5 bases short and J 5 bases short, with 15 bases between. Looked up from germline, CDR1 is SGHAT and CDR2 is FQNNGV. The part of the CDR3 DNA that was read is TGTGCCAGCAGCCCCGGGACATTCGGAACCGGGGAG. It translates to CASSPGTFGTGE. The whole CDR3 reads CASSPGTFGTGELFF.

This clone was found many times. Read data end 3 residues before the CDR3 end; the end is taken from the germline J gene. This rearrangement joins TRBV20-1 to TRBJ2-4; D is perhaps TRBD1 (5 bases). V gave up 5 bases and J gave up 4 bases, with 15 bases separating them. The CDR3 length is 14 residues. Germline lookup yields CDR1 DFQATT and CDR2 SNEGSKA (reference sequence). The DNA read from the CDR3 is TGCAGTGCTCCGCTAGTCTACAGGAAAAACATT. Its translation is CSAPLVYRKNI. The entire CDR3 sequence reads CSAPLVYRKNIQYF.

In its sample, this clone was seen many times. The CDR3 extends 3 residues past the end of the read, so its final part is completed from the germline J gene. The chain uses TRBV18 and TRBJ1-1; D is ambiguous. The CDR3 totals 13 residues. Trimming shortened V by 5 bases and J by 1 base, and 8 bases separated the two germline ends. The germline V gene encodes CDR1 KGHSH and CDR2 LQKENI. The CDR3 reads CASSGGSNTEAFF. The CDR3 DNA, read in part, is TGTGCCAGCTCAGGCGGGTCGAACACTGAA.